Here is one T cell receptor (beta chain) with its context. The data originate from a study of radiation and T cells in renal cell carcinoma. The repertoire was sequenced with immunoSEQ multiplex PCR; TCRdb's copy has only in-frame clones and lacks some. The sample contains roughly 170,000 clones, 88% of which appear only once. Time point noted: blood 4 weeks post-SBRT, at nephrectomy. As to treatment: 15 Gy SBRT to primary tumor, nephrectomy 4 weeks later. Trimming cost V 4 bases and J 6 bases; bases outside gene matches: 8. This CDR3 is 16 amino acids long. CDR1 and CDR2 from the germline V gene are MNHNS and SASEGT.

The chain links TRBV6-1 to TRBJ2-1, with 11 bases aligning to TRBD2. This TCR came from a woman in her forties or fifties with renal cell carcinoma. Sequences were derived from blood, sampled from a patient whose treatment included radiotherapy and nephrectomy. The CDR3: CASSGVAGGRGNEQFF. The CDR3 bases are TGTGCCAGCAGTGGAGTAGCGGGGGGGAGGGGCAATGAGCAGTTCTTC.